This paragraph reports one T cell receptor beta chain. What it binds is unknown. This specimen belongs to a study of blood T cells in healthy people across ages. Study observations and caveats: Naive and antigen-experienced cells could not be conclusively compared, given unsorted PBMCs.

V dropped 6 bases and J dropped 7; count of bases not matched to a gene: 7. This CDR3 is 15 amino acids long. Germline CDR1 reads MNHEY; CDR2 reads SVGAGI. Sample-barcoded 5' priming and a J-beta primer mix drove a second PCR of about 6 to 12 cycles. Each CDR3 protein gets one entry after TCRdb re-called the 5' RACE reads with MiXCR. In the table there are fewer than 1,200,000 distinct CDR3 sequences, less than 25% of which are singletons. The sample was also linked to a second study, of T cells of mothers and their children. This second study says: Donation involved a few healthy Caucasian mothers and the six children that they had. It was related mother-child pairs that showed slightly higher overlap than unrelated pairs, without reaching significance.

The chain has TRBV6-5 and TRBJ2-2; 11 nucleotides agree with TRBD1. Sequenced sample: blood. The sequence came from a girl aged 2 to 9 in good health. CDR3 sequence (DNA): TGTGCCAGCAGCCCCGGACAGGGGGCAATCGGGGAGCTGTTTTTT. This codes for CASSPGQGAIGELFF.